Listed below are T cell receptor beta chains from one sample, sequenced in a study of beta chain features in type 1 diabetes. TCRdb's table, derived via immunoSEQ multiplex PCR, lists solely in-frame clones and lacks some. The sample holds 240,000 or so clones, approximately 15% seen once. Sequencing was carried out using naive CD4+ T cells from blood. Every receptor here comes from a man younger than 40 with type 1 diabetes. Each CDR3 is given with its conserved first and last residue. The D gene is left open where the match is weak. The size of a clone is reported for some rows only, either as once, few or many, or as a class for expanded clones.

clone size	D gene	V gene	J gene	CDR3 DNA	CDR3 protein
few	TRBD1	TRBV29-1	TRBJ1-2	TGCAGCGCCAGACAGGGGGATGGCTACACCTTC	CSARQGDGYTF
.	.	TRBV30	TRBJ2-1	TGTGCCTGGAGGACTCCGAGCTCCTACAATGAGCAGTTCTTC	CAWRTPSSYNEQFF
.	.	TRBV30	TRBJ1-4	TGTGCCTGGAGTGTACGGCTTGCTGGCGGGCCGGCACTGTTTTTT	CAWSVRLAGGPALFF
few	.	TRBV2	TRBJ1-2	TGTGCCAGCAGTCAACGGTGGGCCGTGAACTATGGCTACACCTTC	CASSQRWAVNYGYTF
.	.	TRBV9	TRBJ1-2	TGTGCCAGCAGCGTAGGGGCAACACTCGCCGCTCGAGGCTACACCTTC	CASSVGATLAARGYTF
.	TRBD2	TRBV9	TRBJ2-1	TGTGCCAGCAGCGTAGTTAGCGGGGATTACAATGAGCAGTTCTTC	CASSVVSGDYNEQFF
.	TRBD1	TRBV5-4	TRBJ1-3	TGTGCCAGCAGTCCCGGGACAGGGGCTGGAAACACCATATATTTT	CASSPGTGAGNTIYF
.	.	TRBV11-2	TRBJ2-1	TGTGCCAGCAGTCAATTGGGCTACAGCTCCTACAATGAGCAGTTCTTC	CASSQLGYSSYNEQFF
few	.	TRBV30	TRBJ1-1	TGTGCCTGGAGTAGGGGGAGATCGAACACTGAAGCTTTCTTT	CAWSRGRSNTEAFF
.	.	TRBV11-2	TRBJ1-2	TGTGCCAGCAAGGTAGACAGCTCCTATGGCTACACCTTC	CASKVDSSYGYTF
.	TRBD1	TRBV7-9	TRBJ2-1	TGTGCCAGCAGCCCCCAAGGACAGGGTGGGAATGAGCAGTTCTTC	CASSPQGQGGNEQFF
.	.	TRBV5-1	TRBJ1-5	TGCGCCAGCAGCCCTGACAGTCGAAATCAGCCCCAGCATTTT	CASSPDSRNQPQHF
.	.	TRBV5-1	TRBJ2-3	TGCGCCAGCATGGGGCTCCAAGGGTCAGATACGCAGTATTTT	CASMGLQGSDTQYF
.	.	TRBV30	TRBJ2-5	TGTGCCTGGAGACAGGGCTTTCAAGAGACCCAGTACTTC	CAWRQGFQETQYF
.	.	TRBV6-1	TRBJ1-6	TGTGCCAGCAGTGAAGAAACGAGTTCACCCCTCCACTTT	CASSEETSSPLHF
few	TRBD1	TRBV7-8	TRBJ1-1	TGTGCCAGCAGCACGGGACAGGGGGCGGGTGAAGCTTTCTTT	CASSTGQGAGEAFF
.	TRBD1	TRBV2	TRBJ2-7	TGTGCCAGCAGTGAGGGACAGGGGATCCGCGAGCAGTACTTC	CASSEGQGIREQYF
few	.	TRBV29-1	TRBJ2-1	TGCAGCACCGTAGGGGCAGGGGTGCAGGGTGAGCAGTTCTTC	CSTVGAGVQGEQFF
.	TRBD2	TRBV5-4	TRBJ2-4	TGTGCCAGCAGCCAGCCCGGGAGGCGAAACATTCAGTACTTC	CASSQPGRRNIQYF
few	.	TRBV9	TRBJ2-1	TGTGCCAGCAGCCCAAGGTGGGGGGTTGACAATGAGCAGTTCTTC	CASSPRWGVDNEQFF
.	TRBD1	TRBV4-1	TRBJ2-7	TGCGCCAGCAGCCAAGAAGGGACAGGGCTATACGAGCAGTACTTC	CASSQEGTGLYEQYF
.	TRBD1	TRBV29-1	TRBJ2-7	TGCAGCGCCCAGCCCGGGACAGGGCGCTACGAGCAGTACTTC	CSAQPGTGRYEQYF
.	TRBD1	TRBV5-1	TRBJ2-7	TGCGCCAGCAGCCGTACCCAACGGGACAGCTCCTACGAGCAGTACTTC	CASSRTQRDSSYEQYF
.	TRBD2	TRBV2	TRBJ2-3	TGTGCCAGCAGCCAGCGGGAGACAACGCAGTATTTT	CASSQRETTQYF
few	TRBD2	TRBV5-1	TRBJ2-7	TGCGCCAGCAGCCCCCCTAGCGGGAACGAGCAGTACTTC	CASSPPSGNEQYF
few	TRBD2	TRBV10-3	TRBJ2-1	TGTGCCACCAGTTCCCTAATTAGCGGGAGTATGAATGAGCAGTTCTTC	CATSSLISGSMNEQFF
.	.	TRBV5-6	TRBJ2-5	TGTGCCAGCAGCCCCCGGGGAGGGGGAACCCAGTACTTC	CASSPRGGGTQYF
once	.	TRBV7-9	TRBJ1-1	TGTGCCAGCAGCTCCCCCGGGGGGAACGTGCGCTTT	CASSSPGGNVRF
few	.	TRBV11-3	TRBJ2-1	TGTGCCAGCAGCTTAGGCGTGAATGAGCAGTTCTTC	CASSLGVNEQFF
.	.	TRBV7-2	TRBJ1-5	TGTGCCAGCAGCAACAGGGAGGGGAGCAATCAGCCCCAGCATTTT	CASSNREGSNQPQHF
.	.	TRBV19	TRBJ2-6	TGTGCCAGTAGTATAGTACCCGGTTCTGGGGCCAACGTCCTGACTTTC	CASSIVPGSGANVLTF
few	.	TRBV29-1	TRBJ1-4	TGCAGCGTTCTAACCGGGGGTGAAAAACTGTTTTTT	CSVLTGGEKLFF
.	TRBD2	TRBV19	TRBJ2-3	TGTGCCAGTAGTCTTGGACTAGCGGGAGGCGATAGCACAGATACGCAGTATTTT	CASSLGLAGGDSTDTQYF
.	.	TRBV14	TRBJ1-3	TGTGCCAGCAGCCGACTGCGAAACACCATATATTTT	CASSRLRNTIYF
few	.	TRBV5-1	TRBJ1-3	TGCGCCAGCAGCGCCGGGACTGGCTCTGGAAACACCATATATTTT	CASSAGTGSGNTIYF
few	.	TRBV7-8	TRBJ2-1	TGTGCCAGCAGCTTAAGGGGGGGGGAGCCCAACAATGAGCAGTTCTTC	CASSLRGGEPNNEQFF
few	.	TRBV15	TRBJ2-3	TGTGCCACCCGCTTTGGGGGCGATACGCAGTATTTT	CATRFGGDTQYF
few	.	TRBV11-3	TRBJ2-3	TGTGCCAGCGCAACCTCCCGGAGCACAGATACGCAGTATTTT	CASATSRSTDTQYF
.	.	TRBV7-2	TRBJ2-1	TGTGCCAGCAGCCTCTTAGCCAGCTCCTACAATGAGCAGTTCTTC	CASSLLASSYNEQFF
.	TRBD2	TRBV4-1	TRBJ2-2	TGCGCCAGCAGCCAGGCGGGGGTGGGAACCGGGGAGCTGTTTTTT	CASSQAGVGTGELFF
few	.	TRBV25-1	TRBJ1-2	TGTGCCAGCAGTGACGGGTATGGCTACACCTTC	CASSDGYGYTF
few	.	TRBV5-6	TRBJ2-1	TGTGCCAGCAGCTTGATCGATAGCTCCTACAATGAGCAGTTCTTC	CASSLIDSSYNEQFF
.	.	TRBV12-5	TRBJ2-4	TGTGCTAGTGGTTTAGCCGCAGGCCTAAACATTCAGTACTTC	CASGLAAGLNIQYF
once	TRBD2	TRBV9	TRBJ2-1	TGTGCCAGCAGCGTAACTCCCGGGGGGGAGATGCAGTTCTTC	CASSVTPGGEMQFF
.	.	TRBV27	TRBJ2-7	TGTGCCAGCAGTTCCGCCGTTACTAGCTCCATATACGAGCAGTACTTC	CASSSAVTSSIYEQYF
once	TRBD1	TRBV4-1	TRBJ1-5	TGCGCCAGCAGCCAAGACCCGGGACAGTACAATCAGCCCCAGCATTTT	CASSQDPGQYNQPQHF
.	TRBD1	TRBV4-1	TRBJ2-2	TGCGCCAGCAGCAGAGGGGGCGGGCCTGAGGGGGAGCTGTTTTTT	CASSRGGGPEGELFF
.	.	TRBV5-1	TRBJ2-3	TGCGCCAGCAGCCGCCGTGGAGCTTCTGGGGATACGCAGTATTTT	CASSRRGASGDTQYF